This entry lists 6 T cell receptor beta chains sequenced from one sample in a study of shared T cell receptors in the human thymus. TCRdb's copy holds only in-frame clones and misses some; the assay was immunoSEQ multiplex PCR. This table has 720,000 or so clones, 70% to 90% appearing once. A further study also used this sample, focusing on human thymus T cells.

The sequenced material came from thymocytes. The receptors here all came from a girl in the first two years of life with a congenital heart defect.

J is TRBJ1-1 and V is TRBV2; TRBD1 might be the D (6 bases). Per germline, CDR1 SNHLY and CDR2 FYNNEI. The CDR3 is 16 residues long. V lost 0 bases to trimming and J lost 5 bases, with 16 bases between them. In DNA, the CDR3 is TGTGCCAGCAGTGAAGCGCTTCGGGGGCGGGAGACTGAAGCTTTCTTT. Protein: CASSEALRGRETEAFF.

The chain links TRBV4-1 to TRBJ2-1; the match to TRBD1 covers 9 bases. Germline V CDR1 and CDR2: MGHRA, YSYEKL. Trimming took 2 bases from V and 4 from J; bases not matched to a gene: 18. The CDR3 runs 20 residues. The CDR3 here is CASSQSRGTGNNPDYNEQFF. In DNA form, the CDR3 reads TGCGCCAGCAGCCAAAGCCGAGGGACAGGGAATAATCCCGATTACAATGAGCAGTTCTTC.

Comments on this clone: One end of the junction fails to match germline, which may point to a read error. The chain links TRBV10-3 to TRBJ1-2; perhaps TRBD1 as D (6 bases). CDR3 length: 12 amino acids. Looked up from germline, CDR1 is ENHRY and CDR2 is SYGVKD. CDR3 protein: CAISEYRELGLF. The CDR3 bases are TGTGCCATCAGTGAATACAGGGAGTTGGGCCTCTTC.

The chain recombines TRBV28 with TRBJ1-1; 8 bases map to TRBD1. J lost 5 bases, V lost 2 bases, and 7 bases had no gene match. Germline V gives CDR1 MDHEN, CDR2 SYDVKM. The CDR3 has 15 amino acids. The CDR3 here is CASSLDRGRKTEAFF. The CDR3 DNA sequence: TGTGCCAGCAGTTTAGACAGGGGAAGGAAGACTGAAGCTTTCTTT.

The V gene is TRBV4-1, the J gene TRBJ1-1, with a weak D call TRBD1 (5 bases). This CDR3 spans 15 amino acids. V shed 3 bases and J shed 1 base, with 12 bases lying between them. Germline-derived CDR1 and CDR2 are MGHRA and YSYEKL. CDR3 nucleotide sequence: TGCGCCAGCAGCCAGTCAGGGATAGCGAACACTGAAGCTTTCTTT. It encodes CASSQSGIANTEAFF.

This sequence joins TRBV5-1 and TRBJ1-2, with D tentatively TRBD1 (5 bases). V lost 4 bases and J 8 bases, leaving 21 bases between the germline ends. This CDR3 has 15 amino acids. Per germline, CDR1 SGHRS and CDR2 YFSETQ. Here the CDR3 reads CASSKPGVPGGGYTF. In nucleotides, the CDR3 is TGCGCCAGCAGCAAACCGGGGGTACCGGGAGGAGGCTACACCTTC. Using reference TRBV5-1 and TRBJ1-2 for the parts outside the CDR3, the full variable domain is KAGVTQTPRYLIKTRGQQVTLSCSPISGHRSVSWYQQTPGQGLQFLFEYFSETQRNKGNFPGRFSGRQFSNSRSEMNVSTLELGDSALYLCASSKPGVPGGGYTFGSGTRLTVV.